The 26 T cell receptor beta chains given below trace back to one sample, sequenced in a study of B cell selection in AIRE deficiency. Profiled with immunoSEQ multiplex PCR; TCRdb holds only in-frame clones, not every one. The table has about 18,000 clones, 85% to 95% seen once. Regulatory T cells were sorted as CD4+CD25hiCD127low/negative cells. The sequencing input was CD4+CD25+ Tregs sorted from PBMCs. The receptors shown here come from a human donor in good health.

This sequence joins TRBV19 and TRBJ2-1; TRBD1 matches at 7 bases. The V gene's germline CDR1 is LNHDA and CDR2 SQIVND (reference sequence). The CDR3 sequence is 14 residues long. The trim removed 6 bases at V and 1 base at J, leaving 3 bases unmatched. CDR3 sequence (DNA): TGTGCCAGTAGGTACAGGGGTTCCTACAATGAGCAGTTCTTC. It encodes CASRYRGSYNEQFF.

The CDR3 nucleotides are TGTGCCAGCTCACCCGACCATAATCAGCCCCAGCATTTT. It encodes CASSPDHNQPQHF. The V and J genes are TRBV18 and TRBJ1-5, with D hard to call. V gave up 3 bases and J gave up 4 bases, with 7 bases separating them. This CDR3 contains 13 residues. CDR1 and CDR2 (germline): KGHSH, LQKENI. Using reference TRBV18 and TRBJ1-5 for the parts outside the CDR3, the full variable domain is NAGVMQNPRHLVRRRGQEARLRCSPMKGHSHVYWYRQLPEEGLKFMVYLQKENIIDESGMPKERFSAEFPKEGPSILRIQQVVRGDSAAYFCASSPDHNQPQHFGDGTRLSIL.

The chain links TRBV28 to TRBJ2-1; 10 positions agree with TRBD2. The ends lost 3 bases at V and 6 bases at J; junction bases unmatched: 2. CDR3 length equals 14 residues. The V gene's germline CDR1 is MDHEN and CDR2 SYDVKM. DNA for the CDR3: TGTGCCAGCAGTTTTGTAGCGGGAGGCAATGAGCAGTTCTTC. Amino acid sequence: CASSFVAGGNEQFF.

This clone was found once. The chain recombines TRBV7-9 with TRBJ1-1; possibly TRBD1 for D (5 bases). Trimming removed 4 bases at V and 1 base at J, with 7 bases between. The CDR3 is 13 amino acids. CDR1 is SEHNR and CDR2 is FQNEAQ in the germline V gene (reference sequence). As DNA, the CDR3 is TGTGCCAGCAGCTGGGGCCCGAACACTGAAGCTTTCTTT. Its translation is CASSWGPNTEAFF.

The genes are TRBV6-5 and TRBJ1-5; 7 bases align to TRBD1. CDR1 and CDR2 from the germline V gene are MNHEY and SVGAGI. The trim removed 3 bases at V and 4 bases at J, leaving 6 bases unmatched. This CDR3 is built from 15 residues. The CDR3 DNA reads as TGTGCCAGCAGTTATGCGACAGGGACTAATCAGCCCCAGCATTTT. Translated, it gives CASSYATGTNQPQHF.

The V call is TRBV11-3, the J call TRBJ2-1; 7 nucleotides agree with TRBD2. CDR3 length: 16 amino acids. The germline V gene encodes CDR1 SGHNT and CDR2 YENEEA. V trimming: 1 base; J trimming: 5 bases; junction bases outside the gene matches: 8. The CDR3 loop is CASSLGGGAAHNEQFF. The CDR3 DNA sequence: TGTGCCAGCAGCTTAGGGGGGGGAGCGGCTCACAATGAGCAGTTCTTC.

V gene TRBV5-1 combines with J gene TRBJ2-1, with 7 nucleotides matching TRBD1. The CDR3 is 15 amino acids. Unmatched junction bases numbered 5, after V lost 3 bases and J lost 2 bases. Germline loops: CDR1 SGHRS, CDR2 YFSETQ. In nucleotides, the CDR3 is TGCGCCAGCAGCTCAGACGGGACAGCCTACAATGAGCAGTTCTTC. It is translated as CASSSDGTAYNEQFF.

J is TRBJ1-5 and V is TRBV30, with D possibly matching TRBD1 (5 bases). Trimming stripped 1 base from V and 2 bases from J, with 27 bases between. The CDR3 is 20 residues long. The germline CDR1 and CDR2 sequences are GTSNPN and SVGIG (reference sequence). DNA for the CDR3: TGTGCCTGGAGTGGGGGGGGGTCACACTCCGTTTTTTATGGCAATCAGCCCCAGCATTTT. As protein: CAWSGGGSHSVFYGNQPQHF. Filled out from reference TRBV30 and TRBJ1-5, the complete variable domain reads SQTIHQWPATLVQPVGSPLSLECTVEGTSNPNLYWYRQAAGRGLQLLFYSVGIGQISSEVPQNLSASRPQDRQFILSSKKLLLSDSGFYLCAWSGGGSHSVFYGNQPQHFGDGTRLSIL.

In DNA, the CDR3 is TGTGCCAGCAGCTCGCCGGGAGGGGGGACTGCCCTGACTTTC. It is translated as CASSSPGGGTALTF. The chain employs TRBV7-9 and TRBJ2-6; TRBD2 aligns across 8 bases. Trimming cost V 4 bases and J 15 bases; bases outside gene matches: 11. The CDR3 extends over 14 amino acids. Per germline, CDR1 SEHNR and CDR2 FQNEAQ (reference sequence).

This chain joins TRBV4-3 and TRBJ2-7; no clear D. The CDR3 has 15 residues. Germline loops: CDR1 LGHNA, CDR2 YSLEER. V gave up 1 base and J gave up 6 bases, with 16 bases separating them. Here the CDR3 reads CASSQVFATLGEQYF. The CDR3 coding sequence is TGCGCCAGCAGCCAAGTATTTGCCACCTTAGGCGAGCAGTACTTC.

This clone was seen only once. J is TRBJ1-1 and V is TRBV18; D may be TRBD1 (6 bases). The CDR3 has 14 amino acids. V shed 6 bases and J shed 3 bases, with 14 bases lying between them. Germline V CDR1 and CDR2: KGHSH, LQKENI. The chain's CDR3 is CASSLTGGDTEAFF. CDR3 in DNA: TGTGCCAGCTCTCTAACTGGGGGCGACACTGAAGCTTTCTTT.

This chain joins TRBV6-5 and TRBJ1-2; weak D call: TRBD1 (5 bases). CDR1 and CDR2 (germline): MNHEY, SVGAGI. V was shortened by 11 bases and J by 3 bases, with 7 bases between the two germline ends. This CDR3 has 10 amino acids. CDR3 in amino acids: CALGDYGYTF. CDR3 nucleotide sequence: TGTGCCCTGGGGGACTATGGCTACACCTTC.

The chain carries TRBV9 and TRBJ2-3; 7 bases agree with TRBD2. The ends lost 4 bases at V and 9 bases at J; junction bases unmatched: 8. Germline lookup yields CDR1 SGDLS and CDR2 YYNGEE. CDR3 length: 13 amino acids. CDR3 loop: CASSKLGGGTQYF. The CDR3 DNA reads TGTGCCAGCAGCAAATTGGGGGGAGGGACGCAGTATTTT.

This chain uses TRBV10-1 with TRBJ1-1; 7 positions agree with TRBD1. There are 19 residues in the CDR3. After removal of 8 bases from V and 4 bases from J, the junction contained 25 bases not matched to a gene. Germline V CDR1 and CDR2: WNHNN, SYGVQD (reference sequence). CDR3 residues: CASGPSTKRGREWITEAFF. In DNA form, the CDR3 reads TGCGCCAGCGGCCCCAGTACTAAGAGGGGGCGCGAATGGATCACTGAAGCTTTCTTT.

The chain has TRBV7-9 and TRBJ2-3; D tentatively fits TRBD1 or TRBD2 (6 bases each). CDR1 and CDR2 (germline): SEHNR, FQNEAQ (reference sequence). V was trimmed by 8 bases and J by 5 bases, leaving 17 bases between them. The CDR3 covers 14 residues. The DNA for the CDR3 is TGTGCCAGCGGAGAGACGGGGGCGGGAGATACGCAGTATTTT. This translates into CASGETGAGDTQYF.

This chain connects TRBV2 to TRBJ1-6; tentatively, D is TRBD1 (6 bases). Germline V gene data show CDR1 as SNHLY and CDR2 as FYNNEI. CDR3 size: 15 residues. V was clipped by 2 bases and J by 7 bases, with 12 bases between them. CDR3 residues: CASSERGGLNSPLHF. CDR3 DNA sequence: TGTGCCAGCAGTGAAAGGGGGGGGCTGAATTCACCCCTCCACTTT.

The chain employs TRBV5-4 and TRBJ1-2; a possible D gene is TRBD1 (5 bases). Trimming left V 0 bases short and J 2 bases short, with 14 bases between. In germline, CDR1 is SGHNT, CDR2 YYREEE (reference sequence). CDR3 length: 16 amino acids. CDR3 residues: CASSLAEGRANYGYTF. CDR3 bases: TGTGCCAGCAGCTTGGCCGAAGGCAGGGCAAACTATGGCTACACCTTC.

This clone was recorded only once. The CDR3 sequence: CASSFATGGQETQYF. DNA for the CDR3: TGTGCCAGCAGCTTCGCGACTGGCGGGCAGGAGACCCAGTACTTC. This rearrangement joins TRBV9 to TRBJ2-5, with a tentative D call TRBD2 (5 bases). The CDR3 has 15 residues. Germline assignment: CDR1 SGDLS and CDR2 YYNGEE. V shed 4 bases and J shed 5 bases, with 18 bases lying between them.

The chain carries TRBV5-4 and TRBJ2-7; D is undetermined. Trimming shortened V by 4 bases and J by 2 bases, and 13 bases separated the two germline ends. Per the germline V gene, CDR1 is SGHNT and CDR2 is YYREEE (reference sequence). The CDR3 has 14 amino acids. CDR3 sequence reads: CASSPLIAPYEQYF. CDR3 sequence (DNA): TGTGCCAGCAGCCCTCTGATAGCCCCCTACGAGCAGTACTTC.

The chain joins TRBV5-1 to TRBJ2-1, with 8 bases identical to TRBD2. Germline CDR1 is SGHRS and CDR2 is YFSETQ. CDR3 length: 14 residues. J gave up 2 bases and V 7 bases, and 5 bases lay outside the gene matches. The CDR3 loop reads CASLGGGAYNEQFF. Here the CDR3 DNA reads TGCGCCAGCCTCGGGGGGGGCGCCTACAATGAGCAGTTCTTC. The entire variable domain, with the rest obtained from reference TRBV5-1 and TRBJ2-1, is as follows: KAGVTQTPRYLIKTRGQQVTLSCSPISGHRSVSWYQQTPGQGLQFLFEYFSETQRNKGNFPGRFSGRQFSNSRSEMNVSTLELGDSALYLCASLGGGAYNEQFFGPGTRLTVL.

This sequence joins TRBV28 and TRBJ2-4, with 10 bases that match TRBD2. This CDR3 is 16 amino acids long. The junction had 6 bases not matched to a gene; V was cut back by 3 bases and J by 4 bases. Per the germline V gene, CDR1 is MDHEN and CDR2 is SYDVKM. Here the CDR3 DNA reads TGTGCCAGCAGTTTGTTTCGGACTAGCGGTAAAAACATTCAGTACTTC. Its translation: CASSLFRTSGKNIQYF.

The genes are TRBV6-5 and TRBJ1-1; D not certain. Trimming removed 6 bases from V and 1 base from J, with 12 bases in between. There are 14 residues in the CDR3. The V gene's germline CDR1 is MNHEY and CDR2 SVGAGI. DNA for the CDR3: TGTGCCAGCAGCTACCCGGGCCGGAACACTGAAGCTTTCTTT. Its translation is CASSYPGRNTEAFF.

This chain uses TRBV28 with TRBJ1-5, with TRBD1 matching 8 bases. Germline V gene data show CDR1 as MDHEN and CDR2 as SYDVKM. The J segment lost 1 base and the V segment lost 5 bases, leaving 7 bases of the junction unmatched. The CDR3 length is 16 residues. Written as DNA, the CDR3 is TGTGCCAGCAGTATTCAGGGGGCGCGGAGCAATCAGCCCCAGCATTTT. Its protein is CASSIQGARSNQPQHF.

The chain carries TRBV28 and TRBJ1-5; tentative D call: TRBD1 (5 bases). Trimming took off 10 bases at V and 0 bases at J, with 7 bases between the two ends. CDR3 length: 12 amino acids. Per the germline V gene, CDR1 is MDHEN and CDR2 is SYDVKM. The CDR3 coding sequence is TGTGCCACCACAGGTAGCAATCAGCCCCAGCATTTT. Translation: CATTGSNQPQHF.

The DNA of the CDR3 is TGTGCCAGCAGCCTACGGACAGGAAAGGGCTACACCTTC. Residues: CASSLRTGKGYTF. V is TRBV9 and J is TRBJ1-2; the match to TRBD1 covers 7 bases. The CDR3 runs 13 residues. Germline loops: CDR1 SGDLS, CDR2 YYNGEE. Losses at the gene ends were 4 bases for V and 8 bases for J; bases not matched to a gene: 8. The whole variable domain, filled in from reference TRBV9 and TRBJ1-2, reads DSGVTQTPKHLITATGQRVTLRCSPRSGDLSVYWYQQSLDQGLQFLIQYYNGEERAKGNILERFSAQQFPDLHSELNLSSLELGDSALYFCASSLRTGKGYTFGSGTRLTVV.

The chain couples TRBV5-1 to TRBJ2-3; no firm D call. The V and J ends lost 2 bases and 1 base respectively, with 8 bases between them. The V gene's germline CDR1 is SGHRS and CDR2 YFSETQ. The CDR3 extends over 14 amino acids. CDR3: CASSFGSGTDTQYF. Written as DNA, the CDR3 is TGCGCCAGCAGCTTCGGGTCAGGCACAGATACGCAGTATTTT.